Listed below are T cell receptor beta chains from one sample, sequenced in a study of blood T cells in healthy people across ages. Each CDR3 protein gets one entry after TCRdb re-called the 5' RACE reads with MiXCR. The data show approximately 900,000 distinct CDR3 sequences, about 48% seen once. The material sequenced was blood. The receptors originated from a young man in good health. Both conserved end residues are part of each CDR3. A D gene is named only where the DNA matches it firmly. Clone sizes are given selectively: once, few, many, or a class where the clone is expanded.

j_call d_call clone_size v_call cdr3_aa cdr3_nt
TRBJ1-1 NA NA TRBV4-1 CASNQAVRVTEAFF TGCGCCAGCAACCAAGCGGTGAGGGTAACTGAAGCTTTCTTT
TRBJ2-7 NA few TRBV23-1 CASSPRVGGRFYEQYF TGCGCCAGCAGCCCTCGTGTCGGGGGGCGCTTCTACGAGCAGTACTTC
TRBJ2-4 TRBD1 few TRBV7-3 CASSQDTTGVTLAKNIQYF TGTGCCAGCAGCCAAGATACAACAGGGGTGACACTAGCCAAAAACATTCAGTACTTC
TRBJ1-6 NA NA TRBV7-9 CASSFAGAMHSPLHF TGTGCCAGCAGCTTCGCAGGGGCTATGCATTCACCCCTCCACTTT
TRBJ2-7 NA many TRBV4-1 CASSQGDLSYEQYF TGCGCCAGCAGCCAAGGCGACTTATCCTACGAGCAGTACTTC
TRBJ2-7 TRBD1 NA TRBV20-1 CSAPGQGASYEQYF TGCAGTGCCCCAGGACAGGGGGCGTCCTACGAGCAGTACTTC
TRBJ2-7 TRBD1 few TRBV28 CASRGTGGTYEQYF TGTGCCAGCAGGGGGACAGGGGGCACCTACGAGCAGTACTTC
TRBJ1-4 NA NA TRBV25-1 CASRESGRFEKLFF TGTGCCAGCAGGGAGAGTGGGAGGTTTGAAAAACTGTTTTTT
TRBJ2-5 TRBD1 NA TRBV14 CASSRHDRDLETQYF TGTGCCAGCAGTCGACACGACAGGGACCTTGAGACCCAGTACTTC
TRBJ2-3 TRBD1 NA TRBV6-5 CASRLTGAGTDTQYF TGTGCCAGCAGACTAACAGGGGCCGGCACAGATACGCAGTATTTT
TRBJ2-7 TRBD1 few TRBV4-1 CASKPGTGGYEQYF TGCGCCAGCAAACCCGGGACAGGGGGATACGAGCAGTACTTC
TRBJ2-7 NA NA TRBV5-1 CASGPTGASPFEQYF TGCGCCAGCGGACCGACAGGAGCCTCTCCTTTCGAGCAGTACTTC
TRBJ2-3 NA NA TRBV12-5 CASGLATRGDTQYF TGTGCTAGTGGTTTGGCCACGAGGGGAGATACGCAGTATTTT
TRBJ1-2 NA NA TRBV7-9 CASSKGDGYTF TGTGCCAGCAGCAAGGGGGATGGCTACACCTTC
TRBJ2-7 NA NA TRBV12-3/TRBV12-4 CASSLWGKDYEQYF TGTGCCAGCAGTTTGTGGGGGAAGGACTACGAGCAGTACTTC
TRBJ2-1 NA few TRBV7-9 CASSAVPRGQFF TGTGCCAGCAGCGCCGTGCCCCGCGGGCAGTTCTTC
TRBJ2-1 NA few TRBV5-6 CACRTVHGFF TGTGCCTGCCGGACGGTGCATGGGTTCTTC
TRBJ2-3 TRBD2 NA TRBV27 CASSRGLASTDTQYF TGTGCCAGCAGCCGTGGACTAGCTAGCACAGATACGCAGTATTTT
TRBJ2-7 TRBD1 NA TRBV28 CASKAGGSSYEQYF TGTGCCAGCAAAGCAGGGGGTAGCTCCTACGAGCAGTACTTC
TRBJ1-6 NA NA TRBV27 CASSARQLNNSPLHF TGTGCCAGCAGTGCACGACAGTTAAATAATTCACCCCTCCACTTT
TRBJ2-7 TRBD1 NA TRBV9 CASSATGTGYNEQYF TGTGCCAGCAGCGCAACCGGGACAGGCTACAATGAGCAGTACTTC
TRBJ2-7 NA NA TRBV18 CASSPYQGQSYEQYF TGTGCCAGCTCACCCTACCAGGGGCAATCCTACGAGCAGTACTTC
TRBJ2-1 TRBD2 NA TRBV20-1 CSALGASGDEQFF TGCAGTGCCCTGGGGGCTAGCGGGGATGAGCAGTTCTTC
TRBJ2-3 TRBD1 NA TRBV27 CASSSTGGTQYF TGTGCCAGCAGCTCGACAGGGGGTACGCAGTATTTT
TRBJ2-3 TRBD2 NA TRBV6-2/TRBV6-3 CASTPRLGGADTQYF TGTGCCAGCACCCCACGGCTTGGGGGGGCAGATACGCAGTATTTT
TRBJ2-3 NA NA TRBV27 CASSHGSGGTDTQYF TGTGCCAGCAGCCACGGGTCGGGGGGCACAGATACGCAGTATTTT
TRBJ1-2 NA many TRBV7-3 CASSLGPGVGNGYTF TGTGCCAGCAGCTTGGGACCGGGTGTCGGTAATGGCTACACCTTC
TRBJ1-1 NA NA TRBV29-1 CRAEDTEAFF TGCAGGGCCGAGGACACTGAAGCTTTCTTT
TRBJ1-1 NA NA TRBV6-5 CASSYWDGNTEAFF TGTGCCAGCAGTTACTGGGACGGAAACACTGAAGCTTTCTTT
TRBJ2-3 TRBD2 NA TRBV11-3 CVSSLDRGGNWGTDTQYF TGTGTCAGCAGCTTAGACCGCGGGGGGAATTGGGGCACAGATACGCAGTATTTT
TRBJ1-2 TRBD1 NA TRBV6-2/TRBV6-3 CASSRRFNPGQSRIHGYTF TGTGCCAGCAGTCGACGATTTAACCCGGGACAGAGCAGAATCCATGGCTACACCTTC